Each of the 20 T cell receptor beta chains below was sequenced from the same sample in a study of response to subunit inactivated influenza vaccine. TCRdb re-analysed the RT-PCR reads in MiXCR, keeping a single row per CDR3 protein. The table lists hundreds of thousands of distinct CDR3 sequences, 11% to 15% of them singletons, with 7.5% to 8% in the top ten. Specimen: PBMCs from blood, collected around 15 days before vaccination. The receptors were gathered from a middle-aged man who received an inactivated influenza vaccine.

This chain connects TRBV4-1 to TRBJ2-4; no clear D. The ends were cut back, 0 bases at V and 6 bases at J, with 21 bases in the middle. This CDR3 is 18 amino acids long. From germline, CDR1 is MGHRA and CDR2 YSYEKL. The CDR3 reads CASSQDPPPVRSLNIQYF. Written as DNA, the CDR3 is TGCGCCAGCAGCCAAGACCCCCCACCTGTGAGGAGCTTAAACATTCAGTACTTC.

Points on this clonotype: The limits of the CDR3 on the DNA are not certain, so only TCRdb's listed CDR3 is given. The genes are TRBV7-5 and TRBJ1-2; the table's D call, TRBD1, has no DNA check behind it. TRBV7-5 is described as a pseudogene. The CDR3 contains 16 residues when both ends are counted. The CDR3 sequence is CISVSEARPPPYGYTF.

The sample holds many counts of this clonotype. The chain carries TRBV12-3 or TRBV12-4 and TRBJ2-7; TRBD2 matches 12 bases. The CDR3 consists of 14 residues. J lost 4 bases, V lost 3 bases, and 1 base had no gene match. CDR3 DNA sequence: TGTGCCAGCAGTTTCGGACTAGCGGGATACGAGCAGTACTTC. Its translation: CASSFGLAGYEQYF.

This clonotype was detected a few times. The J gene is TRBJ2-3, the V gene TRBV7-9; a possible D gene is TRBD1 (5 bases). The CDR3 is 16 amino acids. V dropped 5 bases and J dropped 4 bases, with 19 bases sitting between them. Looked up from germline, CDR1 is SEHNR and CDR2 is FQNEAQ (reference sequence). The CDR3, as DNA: TGTGCCAGCAGCCCAAGAAGGTGGGGCCGCGCAGATACGCAGTATTTT. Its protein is CASSPRRWGRADTQYF.

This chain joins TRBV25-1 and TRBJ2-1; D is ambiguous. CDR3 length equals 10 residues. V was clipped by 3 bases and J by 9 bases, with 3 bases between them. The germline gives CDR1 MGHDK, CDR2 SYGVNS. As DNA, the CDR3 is TGTGCCAGCAGTGAGAGTGAGCAGTTCTTC. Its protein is CASSESEQFF.

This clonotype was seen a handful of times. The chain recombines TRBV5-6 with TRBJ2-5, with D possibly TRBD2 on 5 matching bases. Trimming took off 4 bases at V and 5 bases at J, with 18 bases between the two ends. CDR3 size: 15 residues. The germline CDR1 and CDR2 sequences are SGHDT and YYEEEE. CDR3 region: CASSPWTPPGETQYF. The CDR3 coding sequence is TGTGCCAGCAGCCCCTGGACTCCCCCGGGGGAGACCCAGTACTTC.

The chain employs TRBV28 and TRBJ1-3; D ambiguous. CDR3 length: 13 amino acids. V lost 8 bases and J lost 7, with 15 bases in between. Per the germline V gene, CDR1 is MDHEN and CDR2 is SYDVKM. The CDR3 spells CASGDGSANTIYF. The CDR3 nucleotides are TGTGCCAGCGGTGACGGGTCTGCGAACACCATATATTTT.

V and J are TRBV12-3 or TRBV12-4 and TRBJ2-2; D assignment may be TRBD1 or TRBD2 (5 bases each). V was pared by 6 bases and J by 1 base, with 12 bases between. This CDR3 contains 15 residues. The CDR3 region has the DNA TGTGCCAGCAGCCGTGGGACCGGGAACACCGGGGAGCTGTTTTTT. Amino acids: CASSRGTGNTGELFF.

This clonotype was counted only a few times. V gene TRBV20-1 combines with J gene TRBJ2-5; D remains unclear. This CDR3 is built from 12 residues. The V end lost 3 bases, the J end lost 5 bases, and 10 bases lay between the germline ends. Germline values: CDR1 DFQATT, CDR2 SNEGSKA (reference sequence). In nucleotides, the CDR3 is TGCAGTGCTAGTCACGGTATCGAGACCCAGTACTTC. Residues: CSASHGIETQYF.

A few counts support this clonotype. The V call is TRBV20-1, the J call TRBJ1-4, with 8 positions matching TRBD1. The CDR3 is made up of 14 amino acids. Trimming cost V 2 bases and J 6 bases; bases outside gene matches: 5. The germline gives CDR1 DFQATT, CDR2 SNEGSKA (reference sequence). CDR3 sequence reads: CSARSGQGDEKLFF. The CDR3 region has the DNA TGCAGTGCTAGATCCGGACAGGGTGATGAAAAACTGTTTTTT.

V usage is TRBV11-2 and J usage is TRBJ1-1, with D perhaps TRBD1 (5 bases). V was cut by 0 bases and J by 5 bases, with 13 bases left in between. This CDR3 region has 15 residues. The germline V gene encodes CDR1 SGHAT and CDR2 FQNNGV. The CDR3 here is CASSLDPGGGTEAFF. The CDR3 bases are TGTGCCAGCAGCTTAGATCCAGGTGGGGGGACTGAAGCTTTCTTT.

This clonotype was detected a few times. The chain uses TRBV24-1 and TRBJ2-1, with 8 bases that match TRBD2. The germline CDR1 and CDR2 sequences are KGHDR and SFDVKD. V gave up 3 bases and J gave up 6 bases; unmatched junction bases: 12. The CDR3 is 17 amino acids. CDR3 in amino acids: CATSDGYSGKTFNEQFF. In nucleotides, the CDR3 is TGTGCCACCAGTGATGGGTATAGCGGGAAGACCTTCAATGAGCAGTTCTTC.

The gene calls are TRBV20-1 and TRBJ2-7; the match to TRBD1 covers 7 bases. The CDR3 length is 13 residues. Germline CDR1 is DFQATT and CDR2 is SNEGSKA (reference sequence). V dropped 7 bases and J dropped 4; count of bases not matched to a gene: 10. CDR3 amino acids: CSVTDRALYEQYF. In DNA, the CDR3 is TGCAGTGTTACCGACAGGGCGTTGTACGAGCAGTACTTC.

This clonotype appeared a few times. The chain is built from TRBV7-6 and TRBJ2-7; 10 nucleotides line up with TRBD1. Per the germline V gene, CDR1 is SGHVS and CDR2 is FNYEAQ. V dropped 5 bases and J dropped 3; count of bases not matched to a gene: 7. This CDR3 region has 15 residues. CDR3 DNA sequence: TGTGCCAGCAGCCAACGGACAGGGGGTGTCTACGAGCAGTACTTC. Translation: CASSQRTGGVYEQYF.

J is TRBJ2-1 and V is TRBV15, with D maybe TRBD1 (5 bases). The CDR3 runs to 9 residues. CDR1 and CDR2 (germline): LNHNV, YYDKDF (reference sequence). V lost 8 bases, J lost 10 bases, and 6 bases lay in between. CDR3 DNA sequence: TGTGCCACCCAGGGAGAGCAGTTCTTC. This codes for CATQGEQFF.

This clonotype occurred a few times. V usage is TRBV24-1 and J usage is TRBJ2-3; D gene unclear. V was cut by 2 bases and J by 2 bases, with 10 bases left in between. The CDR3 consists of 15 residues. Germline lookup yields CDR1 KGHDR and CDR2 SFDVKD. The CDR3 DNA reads TGTGCCACCAGTGATTCGAGAGCATACACAGATACGCAGTATTTT. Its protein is CATSDSRAYTDTQYF.

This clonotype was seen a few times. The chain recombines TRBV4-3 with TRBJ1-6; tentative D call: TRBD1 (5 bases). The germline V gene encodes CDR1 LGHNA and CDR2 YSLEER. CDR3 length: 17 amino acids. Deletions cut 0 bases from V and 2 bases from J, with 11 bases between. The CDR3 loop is CASSQERGDTYNSPLHF. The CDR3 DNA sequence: TGCGCCAGCAGCCAAGAAAGGGGTGACACCTATAATTCACCCCTCCACTTT.

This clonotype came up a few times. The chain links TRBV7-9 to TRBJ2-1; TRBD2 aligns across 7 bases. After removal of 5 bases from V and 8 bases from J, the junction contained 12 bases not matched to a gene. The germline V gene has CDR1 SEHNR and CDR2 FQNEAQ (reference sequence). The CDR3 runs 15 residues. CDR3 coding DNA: TGTGCCAGCAGCAAAAGCGGGGCCGAAAGGCATGAGCAGTTCTTC. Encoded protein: CASSKSGAERHEQFF.

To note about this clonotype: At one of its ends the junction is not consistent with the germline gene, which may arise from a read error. The CDR3 DNA sequence: TGTGCCAGCAGCCAAGATTGGTTTAGCAGCTCCTACAATGATCAGTTCTTC. This gives the protein CASSQDWFSSSYNDQFF. J is TRBJ2-1 and V is TRBV4-2; no firm D call. Looked up from germline, CDR1 is LGHNA and CDR2 is YNFKEQ. The CDR3 loop spans 17 amino acids.

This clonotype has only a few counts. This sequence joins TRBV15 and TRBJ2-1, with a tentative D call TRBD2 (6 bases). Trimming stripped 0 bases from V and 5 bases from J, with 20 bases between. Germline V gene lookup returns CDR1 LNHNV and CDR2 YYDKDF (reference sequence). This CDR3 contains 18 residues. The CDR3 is CATSREGVLAGINNEQFF. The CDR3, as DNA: TGTGCCACCAGCAGAGAGGGGGTTCTGGCGGGGATAAACAATGAGCAGTTCTTC.